This T cell receptor beta chain was sequenced for a study of shared clonotypes between healthy human individuals. Germline CDR1 reads SGHRS; CDR2 reads YFSETQ. The V and J ends lost 0 bases and 5 bases, in that order; junction bases with no gene match: 4. CDR3 length: 15 amino acids. This clone was found once. The sample contains more than one DNA sequence encoding this CDR3. Sequencing was performed with immunoSEQ multiplex PCR; in TCRdb, only in-frame clones are kept and a portion is missing. The repertoire consists of around 510,000 clones, with about 80% occurring once and the leading ten covering approximately 12%.

This receptor was obtained from a woman aged 35 to 49 in good health. Some clones in this sample may be carry-over from other donors' samples. The material sequenced was PBMCs. The J gene is TRBJ1-4, the V gene TRBV5-1; TRBD1 aligns across 7 bases. The CDR3 region has the DNA TGCGCCAGCAGCTTGGAGACAGGGACGAATGAAAAACTGTTTTTT. This translates into CASSLETGTNEKLFF.